This T cell receptor beta chain was sequenced for a study of T-cell reconstitution after alpha-beta-depleted transplantation in children. The germline gives CDR1 MGHRA, CDR2 YSYEKL. This CDR3 comprises 16 residues. V gave up 1 base and J gave up 6 bases, with 16 bases separating them. Points from the study as a whole: Reported findings indicate that, about two months after transplant, alpha-beta T cells came from several hundred expanded clones, which were derived from non-depleted graft cells. A year post-transplant, T-cell counts and diversity derived mostly from newly produced T cells. There were some patients whose high TCRbeta diversity at day 60 came from surviving recipient T cells and thymic progenitors.

This clonotype was seen a few times. Its antigen remains unidentified. The library targeted TCRbeta and was prepared with unique molecular identifiers. MiXCR, applied by TCRdb to the PCR reads, yields one record per CDR3 protein. Of around 300,000 distinct CDR3 sequences listed, 6% to 10% are singletons. The chain couples TRBV4-1 to TRBJ2-1; D is perhaps TRBD2 (5 bases). Sequenced here: peripheral blood, sampled 360 days after TCRalphabeta/CD19-depleted stem cell transplant. This TCR was recovered from a female patient aged 2-9 years who had a stem cell transplant for Fanconi anemia, so the T cells may come from the graft donor. The chain's CDR3 is CASSQAWTPVSNEQFF. CDR3 DNA: TGCGCCAGCAGCCAAGCCTGGACTCCCGTAAGCAATGAGCAGTTCTTC.